These 6 T cell receptor beta chains came from one sample sequenced in a study of blood T cell repertoires in COVID-19. Assay: immunoSEQ multiplex PCR; the TCRdb copy retains only in-frame clones and omits some. The sample shows about 370,000 clones, about 90% of them seen only once. Material: peripheral blood. These receptor sequences come from a woman under 40 with COVID-19, enrolled during active disease.

This chain uses TRBV24-1 with TRBJ2-1, with 7 bases lining up with TRBD1. Germline V gene sequence: CDR1 KGHDR, CDR2 SFDVKD. Losses at the gene ends were 9 bases for V and 0 bases for J; bases not matched to a gene: 7. The CDR3 totals 15 residues. The CDR3 reads CATAGQESSYNEQFF. In DNA, the CDR3 is TGTGCCACCGCCGGACAGGAGAGCTCCTACAATGAGCAGTTCTTC.

The chain carries TRBV19 and TRBJ1-5; maybe TRBD1 (5 bases). CDR1 is LNHDA and CDR2 is SQIVND in the germline V gene (reference sequence). The CDR3 contains 13 residues. The V and J ends lost 4 bases and 3 bases respectively, with 7 bases between them. The CDR3 loop is CASSTGLNQPQHF. CDR3 nucleotides: TGTGCCAGTAGTACAGGGCTCAATCAGCCCCAGCATTTT.

Only one count was recorded for this clone. The genes are TRBV5-1 and TRBJ2-7; the D gene is possibly TRBD1 (5 bases). This CDR3 comprises 13 residues. Germline-derived CDR1 and CDR2 are SGHRS and YFSETQ. The V gene lost 0 bases and the J gene lost 1 base, with 5 bases spanning the gap. Written as DNA, the CDR3 is TGCGCCAGCAGCTTGGAGGGGTCCTACGAGCAGTACTTC. Translating it yields CASSLEGSYEQYF.

Only one count was recorded for this clone. The J gene is TRBJ2-1, the V gene TRBV4-1; TRBD2 aligns across 8 bases. This CDR3 comprises 17 residues. Germline V gene data show CDR1 as MGHRA and CDR2 as YSYEKL. The trim removed 2 bases at V and 1 base at J, leaving 7 bases unmatched. The CDR3: CASSQYGGASSYNEQFF. The CDR3 bases are TGCGCCAGCAGCCAATACGGGGGGGCCTCTTCCTACAATGAGCAGTTCTTC.

This chain connects TRBV3-1 (or the pseudogene TRBV3-2) to TRBJ2-3; 9 bases match TRBD2. J was trimmed by 1 base and V by 1 base; bases with no gene match: 15. The CDR3 totals 20 residues. The germline V gene encodes CDR1 LGHDT and CDR2 YNNKEL (reference sequence). CDR3 nucleotides: TGTGCCAGCAGCCAAGTCAATCCAGCGGGAGGCCCAAAGCGCACAGATACGCAGTATTTT. Protein sequence: CASSQVNPAGGPKRTDTQYF.

This sequence joins TRBV5-4 and TRBJ2-1; 7 nucleotides agree with TRBD1. Per the germline V gene, CDR1 is SGHNT and CDR2 is YYREEE (reference sequence). The J segment lost 6 bases and the V segment lost 2 bases, leaving 11 bases of the junction unmatched. The CDR3 contains 16 residues. The DNA for the CDR3 is TGTGCCAGCAGCTTAGGGGGCCACCTCCCGAGCAATGAGCAGTTCTTC. It encodes CASSLGGHLPSNEQFF.